What follows describes a single T cell receptor beta chain. The sample comes from a study of blood T cell repertoires in COVID-19. Generated by immunoSEQ multiplex PCR, the TCRdb table keeps only in-frame clones and is missing some. The data hold 70,000 to 95,000 clones, with approximately 80% observed a single time. CDR3 length equals 11 residues. The germline gives CDR1 MNHNY, CDR2 SVGAGI (reference sequence). V was clipped by 2 bases and J by 6 bases, with 5 bases between them. The sequence came from a woman between 40 and 50 years old with active or convalescent COVID-19. Sequenced input: peripheral blood. The V and J genes are TRBV6-6 and TRBJ2-7; TRBD1 might be the D (5 bases). The CDR3 sequence: CASSYGAEQYF. In DNA form, the CDR3 reads TGTGCCAGCAGTTACGGGGCCGAGCAGTACTTC.